The 5 T cell receptor beta chains below come from one sample, sequenced in a study of shared clonotypes between healthy human individuals. Assay used: immunoSEQ multiplex PCR; TCRdb lists only in-frame clones, some missing. The table has about 2.3 million clones, more than 85% seen once. Source material: naive CD4+ T cells from PBMCs. Subset reported: CD45RA+ positively selected. These receptors originate from a man aged 18 to 30 in good health. Some clones in this sample may be carry-over from other donors' samples.

The V and J genes are TRBV7-3 and TRBJ2-7, with 9 bases lining up with TRBD1. J was trimmed by 8 bases and V by 5 bases; bases with no gene match: 10. Germline loops: CDR1 SGHTA, CDR2 FQGTGA. The CDR3 runs 14 residues. CDR3 coding DNA: TGTGCCAGCAGCCCCGGCGGGACAGGGAACCAGCAGTACTTC. Encoded protein: CASSPGGTGNQQYF.

This clone was recorded once. The V and J genes are TRBV19 and TRBJ2-1, with D perhaps TRBD2 (5 bases). The CDR3 runs to 15 residues. Trimming pared 3 bases from V and 0 bases from J, leaving 9 bases between. CDR1 is LNHDA and CDR2 is SQIVND in the germline V gene (reference sequence). This CDR3 reads CASSIRGLSYNEQFF. The CDR3 DNA sequence: TGTGCCAGTAGTATCCGAGGGCTCTCCTACAATGAGCAGTTCTTC. Filled out from reference TRBV19 and TRBJ2-1, the complete variable domain reads DGGITQSPKYLFRKEGQNVTLSCEQNLNHDAMYWYRQDPGQGLRLIYYSQIVNDFQKGDIAEGYSVSREKKESFPLTVTSAQKNPTAFYLCASSIRGLSYNEQFFGPGTRLTVL.

V gene TRBV28 combines with J gene TRBJ2-1; D may match TRBD1 or TRBD2 (5 bases each). Germline CDR1 is MDHEN and CDR2 is SYDVKM. The CDR3 sequence is 15 residues long. V lost 8 bases and J lost 2, with 16 bases in between. The CDR3 protein is CASPSGQGPYNEQFF. For the CDR3, the DNA is TGTGCCAGCCCCTCCGGGCAGGGACCCTACAATGAGCAGTTCTTC.

J is TRBJ2-2 and V is TRBV5-4, with TRBD2 as a possible D gene (6 bases). From germline, CDR1 is SGHNT and CDR2 YYREEE (reference sequence). The CDR3 is 15 residues long. V was cut by 6 bases and J by 3 bases, with 15 bases left in between. This CDR3 is CASIPAEGYTGELFF. The CDR3, as DNA: TGTGCCAGCATCCCGGCGGAGGGTTACACCGGGGAGCTGTTTTTT. The full variable domain, with the rest looked up from reference TRBV5-4 and TRBJ2-2, is ETGVTQSPTHLIKTRGQQVTLRCSSQSGHNTVSWYQQALGQGPQFIFQYYREEENGRGNFPPRFSGLQFPNYSSELNVNALELDDSALYLCASIPAEGYTGELFFGEGSRLTVL.

V and J are TRBV12-5 and TRBJ2-1; 8 bases are shared with TRBD2. Germline V lookup: CDR1 LGHNT, CDR2 FRNRAP. The CDR3 is 17 amino acids. V was pared by 0 bases and J by 7 bases, with 11 bases of the junction left unmatched. The CDR3 loop is CASGLVPGRALRNEQFF. The DNA of the CDR3 is TGTGCTAGTGGTTTGGTTCCCGGGAGGGCCTTGAGGAATGAGCAGTTCTTC.